What follows are 24 T cell receptor beta chains derived from one specimen sequenced in a study of shared clonotypes between healthy human individuals (dated by TCRdb to 2020 to 2022). CD8 naive samples were obtained by positive selection for CCR7 among CD45RO-negative cells, yielding a CD45RA+CCR7+ population from which TemRA cells were excluded. Library preparation was by the immunoSEQ multiplex PCR assay. As stored in TCRdb, this immuneACCESS dataset retains in-frame rearrangements with V and J assigned. A fraction of the clones does not appear; measured against another copy, unresolved V genes explain less than half of the discrepancy, and the remainder lacks a known reason. This sample lists hundreds of thousands of clones; 98% were detected once. The ten largest clonotypes hold approximately 0.3% of the sample. Source material: naive CD8+ T cells sorted from blood. In the paper's terms, the cell subset or site label means: CD45RA+CCR7+. The receptor set was obtained from a young man in good health.

The rearrangement uses TRBV7-6 and TRBJ2-2; perhaps TRBD1 as D (5 bases). V lost 4 bases and J lost 1, with 13 bases in between. This CDR3 spans 16 amino acids. The germline CDR1 and CDR2 sequences are SGHVS and FNYEAQ. The CDR3 coding sequence is TGTGCCAGCAGCTACGACAGCGATGGGAACACCGGGGAGCTGTTTTTT. It translates to CASSYDSDGNTGELFF. The full variable domain, rest sourced from reference TRBV7-6 and TRBJ2-2, is GAGVSQSPRYKVTKRGQDVALRCDPISGHVSLYWYRQALGQGPEFLTYFNYEAQQDKSGLPNDRFSAERPEGSISTLTIQRTEQRDSAMYRCASSYDSDGNTGELFFGEGSRLTVL.

The rearrangement joins TRBV7-9 to TRBJ2-1; 13 nucleotides agree with TRBD2. Germline loops: CDR1 SEHNR, CDR2 FQNEAQ (reference sequence). V lost 0 bases and J lost 7; bases outside the gene matches: 3. The length of the CDR3 is 16 residues. The CDR3 region has the DNA TGTGCCAGCAGCTTAGCTGGGACTAGCGGGGTTAATGAGCAGTTCTTC. It encodes CASSLAGTSGVNEQFF.

This chain links TRBV2 with TRBJ2-1; weak D call: TRBD2 (6 bases). Trimming left V 2 bases short and J 6 bases short, with 17 bases between. This CDR3 has 16 residues. Germline V gene sequence: CDR1 SNHLY, CDR2 FYNNEI. CDR3 in DNA: TGTGCCAGCAGTGAAACCGCGCGACTAGACATCAATGAGCAGTTCTTC. Protein product: CASSETARLDINEQFF. Using reference TRBV2 and TRBJ2-1 for the parts outside the CDR3, the full variable domain is EPEVTQTPSHQVTQMGQEVILRCVPISNHLYFYWYRQILGQKVEFLVSFYNNEISEKSEIFDDQFSVERPDGSNFTLKIRSTKLEDSAMYFCASSETARLDINEQFFGPGTRLTVL.

This chain joins TRBV5-1 and TRBJ2-5, with 10 nucleotides matching TRBD1. V lost 4 bases, J lost 4 bases, and 7 bases stayed unmatched. Germline CDR1 reads SGHRS; CDR2 reads YFSETQ. This CDR3 comprises 15 residues. CDR3 bases: TGCGCCAGCAGCCTAGACAGGGGGCGTAGAGAGACCCAGTACTTC. It translates to CASSLDRGRRETQYF.

The chain couples TRBV9 to TRBJ2-2; D possibly uses TRBD1 or TRBD2 (5 bases each). The CDR3 runs 14 residues. CDR1 SGDLS and CDR2 YYNGEE come from the germline V gene. Trimming shortened V by 2 bases and J by 5 bases, and 10 bases separated the two germline ends. The CDR3 DNA follows: TGTGCCAGCAGCGTCGGGGACCATACCGGGGAGCTGTTTTTT. Its protein product is CASSVGDHTGELFF.

In this sample, this clone turned up once. The J gene is TRBJ2-1, the V gene TRBV6-5; a possible D gene is TRBD1 (5 bases). This CDR3 contains 14 residues. From germline, CDR1 is MNHEY and CDR2 SVGAGI. V was cut by 2 bases and J by 2 bases, with 7 bases left in between. The CDR3 here is CASSYGAAYNEQFF. CDR3 sequence (DNA): TGTGCCAGCAGTTACGGGGCAGCCTACAATGAGCAGTTCTTC.

The rearrangement uses TRBV28 and TRBJ1-1; tentative D call: TRBD1 (5 bases). There are 13 residues in the CDR3. V lost 5 bases to trimming and J lost 3 bases, with 10 bases between them. CDR1 is MDHEN, CDR2 SYDVKM, per germline. The CDR3 region has the DNA TGTGCCAGCAGTCGACAGTGGGACACTGAAGCTTTCTTT. Amino acids: CASSRQWDTEAFF. Together with reference TRBV28 and TRBJ1-1, the CDR3 gives the full variable domain: DVKVTQSSRYLVKRTGEKVFLECVQDMDHENMFWYRQDPGLGLRLIYFSYDVKMKEKGDIPEGYSVSREKKERFSLILESASTNQTSMYLCASSRQWDTEAFFGQGTRLTVV.

Only one count was recorded for this clone. The chain uses TRBV7-8 and TRBJ1-1, with 8 nucleotides matching TRBD1. The ends lost 4 bases at V and 1 base at J; junction bases unmatched: 5. Germline V gene lookup returns CDR1 SGHVS and CDR2 FQNEAQ. This CDR3 is 15 amino acids long. Here the CDR3 reads CASSSPGTGNTEAFF. CDR3 in DNA: TGTGCCAGCAGCTCACCGGGGACAGGGAACACTGAAGCTTTCTTT.

The chain employs TRBV25-1 and TRBJ2-2; 7 bases line up with TRBD1. The trim removed 3 bases at V and 7 bases at J, leaving 5 bases unmatched. The germline gives CDR1 MGHDK, CDR2 SYGVNS. The CDR3 extends over 14 amino acids. This CDR3 is CASSEYRGYGELFF. The CDR3 region has the DNA TGTGCCAGCAGTGAGTACAGGGGATACGGGGAGCTGTTTTTT. Complete variable domain (other parts from reference TRBV25-1 and TRBJ2-2): EADIYQTPRYLVIGTGKKITLECSQTMGHDKMYWYQQDPGMELHLIHYSYGVNSTEKGDLSSESTVSRIRTEHFPLTLESARPSHTSQYLCASSEYRGYGELFFGEGSRLTVL.

The J gene is TRBJ2-1, the V gene TRBV5-5, with TRBD2 identical over 9 bases. Germline V CDR1 and CDR2: SGHKS, YYEKEE (reference sequence). The CDR3 consists of 14 residues. Trimming removed 6 bases from V and 6 bases from J; junction bases left unmatched: 7. CDR3 sequence (DNA): TGTGCCAGCAACTCGCTAGCGGGAAGCAATGAGCAGTTCTTC. This sequence encodes CASNSLAGSNEQFF.

The chain has TRBV27 and TRBJ2-1, with 10 bases fitting TRBD2. Germline V gene lookup returns CDR1 MNHEY and CDR2 SMNVEV (reference sequence). The CDR3 totals 15 residues. The J segment lost 2 bases and the V segment lost 6 bases, leaving 4 bases of the junction unmatched. CDR3 sequence: CASSPGTSAYNEQFF. The CDR3 bases are TGTGCCAGCAGCCCCGGGACTAGCGCCTACAATGAGCAGTTCTTC.

The V call is TRBV15, the J call TRBJ1-3; 9 bases map to TRBD1. The germline V gene has CDR1 LNHNV and CDR2 YYDKDF (reference sequence). This CDR3 spans 17 amino acids. V was clipped by 0 bases and J by 0 bases; unmatched bases: 3. The CDR3 nucleotides are TGTGCCACCAGCAGAGAAGGGACAGGGATCTCTGGAAACACCATATATTTT. This translates into CATSREGTGISGNTIYF.

This rearrangement joins TRBV27 to TRBJ2-5; D is ambiguous. The V end lost 5 bases, the J end lost 5 bases, and 15 bases lay between the germline ends. CDR1 is MNHEY and CDR2 is SMNVEV in the germline V gene (reference sequence). There are 14 residues in the CDR3. The CDR3 nucleotides read TGTGCCAGCAGTCTCAGACTGACCGCGGAGACCCAGTACTTC. Translating gives CASSLRLTAETQYF.

The rearrangement links TRBV28 to TRBJ1-2, with D unclear. The germline CDR1 and CDR2 sequences are MDHEN and SYDVKM. The CDR3 length is 12 residues. The V and J ends lost 6 bases and 5 bases respectively, with 10 bases between them. The CDR3 sequence: CASSPPSYGYTF. The CDR3 DNA is TGTGCCAGCAGCCCGCCCTCTTATGGCTACACCTTC.

The V gene is TRBV6-5, the J gene TRBJ2-3; weak D call: TRBD2 (6 bases). Deletions cut 2 bases from V and 2 bases from J, with 8 bases between. From germline, CDR1 is MNHEY and CDR2 SVGAGI. CDR3 length: 14 residues. The CDR3 sequence is CASSYGTFTDTQYF. CDR3 nucleotide sequence: TGTGCCAGCAGTTACGGGACTTTCACAGATACGCAGTATTTT.

V usage is TRBV28 and J usage is TRBJ1-5, with D perhaps matching TRBD1 (5 bases). Between the trimmed V and J ends, which lost 4 bases and 2 bases, there was a span of 9 bases. The CDR3 consists of 14 residues. The germline gives CDR1 MDHEN, CDR2 SYDVKM. In DNA, the CDR3 is TGTGCCAGCAGTTGGGGCTCTGGCAATCAGCCCCAGCATTTT. Amino acid sequence: CASSWGSGNQPQHF.

The genes are TRBV4-1 and TRBJ2-7; 10 positions agree with TRBD2. The germline V gene encodes CDR1 MGHRA and CDR2 YSYEKL. V gave up 3 bases and J gave up 3 bases; unmatched junction bases: 5. The CDR3 extends over 15 amino acids. This CDR3 is CASSQSLAGDYEQYF. Here the CDR3 DNA reads TGCGCCAGCAGCCAGAGTCTAGCGGGGGACTACGAGCAGTACTTC.

The chain is built from TRBV7-8 and TRBJ2-7; D is uncertain. Trimming removed 1 base from V and 6 bases from J, with 10 bases in between. The CDR3 consists of 13 residues. Germline V gives CDR1 SGHVS, CDR2 FQNEAQ. The CDR3 DNA follows: TGTGCCAGCAGCTTAGAATTATTTCGCGAGCAGTACTTC. The encoded protein is CASSLELFREQYF.

The rearrangement joins TRBV9 to TRBJ1-3; TRBD1 is a possible D gene (5 bases). CDR1 and CDR2 from the germline V gene are SGDLS and YYNGEE. This CDR3 is 17 amino acids long. Trimming took 3 bases from V and 0 from J, leaving 16 bases between them. The CDR3 nucleotides are TGTGCCAGCAGCGAGGGTGGACGGGGCAGCTCTGGAAACACCATATATTTT. This encodes CASSEGGRGSSGNTIYF.

The chain employs TRBV27 and TRBJ1-2, with 9 bases lining up with TRBD1. The ends lost 8 bases at V and 6 bases at J; junction bases unmatched: 19. This CDR3 region has 17 residues. Germline V lookup: CDR1 MNHEY, CDR2 SMNVEV (reference sequence). CDR3: CASARLPLKRQGDGYTF. The CDR3 DNA follows: TGTGCCAGCGCACGACTCCCTCTAAAAAGACAGGGGGATGGCTACACCTTC.

This clone was observed once. V is TRBV29-1 and J is TRBJ2-1, with 7 nucleotides matching TRBD1. This CDR3 has 13 residues. The junction had 8 bases not matched to a gene; V was cut back by 6 bases and J by 6 bases. CDR1 is SQVTM, CDR2 ANQGSEA, per germline. CDR3 loop: CSVPRDSLNEQFF. The CDR3 DNA reads TGCAGCGTGCCCCGGGACAGCCTCAATGAGCAGTTCTTC.

The chain employs TRBV4-1 and TRBJ2-4; TRBD1 might be the D (5 bases). The germline V gene encodes CDR1 MGHRA and CDR2 YSYEKL. Trimming removed 4 bases from V and 8 bases from J, with 12 bases in between. This CDR3 has 13 residues. The CDR3: CASSPDIRDIQYF. The DNA of the CDR3 is TGCGCCAGCAGCCCGGACATTAGAGACATTCAGTACTTC.

This clone was observed once. The gene calls are TRBV18 and TRBJ2-1; either TRBD1 or TRBD2 may supply D (5 bases each). The V end was cut by 4 bases, the J end by 8 bases, with 15 bases between. This CDR3 has 14 residues. Germline V gene sequence: CDR1 KGHSH, CDR2 LQKENI. CDR3 DNA: TGTGCCAGCTCACTCGTGGGGGTAACATATGAGCAGTTCTTC. Its protein is CASSLVGVTYEQFF.

V usage is TRBV7-9 and J usage is TRBJ1-2, with D perhaps TRBD1 (6 bases). Germline V gene data show CDR1 as SEHNR and CDR2 as FQNEAQ (reference sequence). This CDR3 is 16 amino acids long. Trimming removed 0 bases at V and 5 bases at J, with 16 bases between. The CDR3 DNA follows: TGTGCCAGCAGCTTAGCCCTCGGCAGGGGCGAGTATGGCTACACCTTC. Translation: CASSLALGRGEYGYTF.